This is a list of T cell receptor beta chains from one sample in a study of shared clonotypes between healthy human individuals. Libraries were prepared by immunoSEQ multiplex PCR; TCRdb keeps only in-frame clonotypes and omits some of them. The table shows millions of clones, with 93% occurring only once. The sequencing sample was made of naive CD4+ T cells from PBMCs. The receptors were gathered from a man aged 18 to 30 in good health. Some clones in this sample may be carry-over from other donors' samples. CDR3s include the opening cysteine and the closing phenylalanine or tryptophan.

V gene: TRBV7-2; CDR3 protein: CASSLLIGTEAFF
V gene: TRBV11-3; CDR3 protein: CASSLGASGRNEQFF
V gene: TRBV2; CDR3 protein: CASSEALQGAGRYEQYF
V gene: TRBV4-1; CDR3 protein: CASSQDLGGYGYTF
V gene: TRBV5-1; CDR3 protein: CASSLFSRNTEAFF
V gene: TRBV11-3; CDR3 protein: CASSPGGGLFF
V gene: TRBV5-1; CDR3 protein: CASRTGPATNEKLFF
V gene: TRBV13; CDR3 protein: CASSLGGDSGYF
V gene: TRBV5-1; CDR3 protein: CASSLVGGQDGYTF
V gene: TRBV6-1; CDR3 protein: CASSDRSRSGNTIYF
V gene: TRBV28; CDR3 protein: CASSEHSSYNEQFF
V gene: TRBV7-6; CDR3 protein: CASSTDRGGGYTF
V gene: TRBV28; CDR3 protein: CASSLGAVNTEAFF
V gene: TRBV27; CDR3 protein: CASSSVRSGELFF
V gene: TRBV7-2; CDR3 protein: CASSYRGHDQPQHF
V gene: TRBV5-1; CDR3 protein: CASSPNSGSGYEQYF